The source of this T cell receptor (beta chain) is a study of cytomegalovirus exposure and HLA in healthy donors. Findings and limits, study-wide: Later analysis suggested most CMV-associated TCR beta chains were HLA-restricted. Using a false discovery rate of 0.05, a later analysis showed that approximately 16,000 TCR beta sequences were associated with HLA alleles.

The study ran its PCR with 60 Vbeta and 13 Jbeta primers. The data were produced by immunoSEQ multiplex PCR, yet TCRdb's version contains in-frame clones alone and is incomplete. The data contain 100,000 to 150,000 clones, approximately 80% of them seen just once; the ten biggest clones take up approximately 4.2%. V gave up 4 bases and J gave up 4 bases, with 14 bases separating them. The CDR3 is 15 residues long. From germline, CDR1 is SSHAT and CDR2 FNYEAQ (reference sequence). About this clone itself: Its matching antigen is unknown.

The donors, nominally healthy at sampling, likely had unrecorded immune exposures. The chain combines TRBV7-7 with TRBJ2-1, with D possibly TRBD2 on 5 matching bases. The source is a male donor in good health and CMV-seropositive. Sequencing used PBMCs. CDR3: CASSSGLDSYNEQFF. The CDR3 coding sequence is TGTGCCAGCAGCTCTGGCTTGGACTCTTACAATGAGCAGTTCTTC.